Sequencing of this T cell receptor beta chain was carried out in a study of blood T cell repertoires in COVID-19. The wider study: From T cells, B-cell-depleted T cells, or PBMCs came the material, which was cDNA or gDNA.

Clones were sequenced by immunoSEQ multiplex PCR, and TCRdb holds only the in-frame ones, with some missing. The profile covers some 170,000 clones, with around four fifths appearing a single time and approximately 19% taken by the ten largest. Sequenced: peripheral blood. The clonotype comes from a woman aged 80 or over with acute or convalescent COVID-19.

CDR3: CASSGTRYDQPQHF. The DNA of the CDR3 is TGTGCCAGCAGTGGGACACGGTATGATCAGCCCCAGCATTTT. The chain combines TRBV2 with TRBJ1-5; D perhaps matches TRBD1 (5 bases). Germline V gene data show CDR1 as SNHLY and CDR2 as FYNNEI. Trimming took off 4 bases at V and 5 bases at J, with 12 bases between the two ends. CDR3 length: 14 amino acids.